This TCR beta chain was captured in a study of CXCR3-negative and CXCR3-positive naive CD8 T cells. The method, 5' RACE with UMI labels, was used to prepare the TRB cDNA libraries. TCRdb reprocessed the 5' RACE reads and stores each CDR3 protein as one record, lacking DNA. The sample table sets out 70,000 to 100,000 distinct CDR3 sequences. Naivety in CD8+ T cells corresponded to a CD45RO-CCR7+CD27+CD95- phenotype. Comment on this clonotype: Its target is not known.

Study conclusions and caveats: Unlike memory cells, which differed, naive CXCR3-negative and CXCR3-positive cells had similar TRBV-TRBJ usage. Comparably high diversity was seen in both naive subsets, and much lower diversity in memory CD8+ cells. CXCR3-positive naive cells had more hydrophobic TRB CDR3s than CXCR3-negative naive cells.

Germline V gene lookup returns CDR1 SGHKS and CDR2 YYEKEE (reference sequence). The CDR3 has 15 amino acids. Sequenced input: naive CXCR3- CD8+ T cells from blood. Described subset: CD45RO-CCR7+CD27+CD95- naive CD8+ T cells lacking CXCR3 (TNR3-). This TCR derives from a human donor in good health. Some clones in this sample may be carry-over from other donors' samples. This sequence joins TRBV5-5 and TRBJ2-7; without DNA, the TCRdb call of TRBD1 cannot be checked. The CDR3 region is CASSLVGTGDYEQYF. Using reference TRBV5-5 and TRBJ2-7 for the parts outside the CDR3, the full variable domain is DAGVTQSPTHLIKTRGQQVTLRCSPISGHKSVSWYQQVLGQGPQFIFQYYEKEERGRGNFPDRFSARQFPNYSSELNVNALLLGDSALYLCASSLVGTGDYEQYFGPGTRLTVT.